The sequence of this TCR beta chain was determined in a study of cytomegalovirus exposure and HLA in healthy donors. Study details: The early release's HLA-typed donors yielded some 85 million unique TCRs. The study's findings and limits: Associated with HLA alleles at 0.05 false discovery rate in a later analysis were some 16,000 TCR beta sequences.

Points on this clone: Antigen: not known.

In the PCR, 60 Vbeta and 13 Jbeta primers were used. Clones were sequenced by immunoSEQ multiplex PCR, and TCRdb holds only the in-frame ones, with some missing. The repertoire includes 160,000 or so clones, approximately 80% of them detected once, and 13% sits in the top ten. The receptor's source is a woman aged 50 to 60 in good health and CMV-seronegative. Sequenced material: PBMCs.

The DNA for the CDR3 is TGTGCCAGCAGCCGGGGGACAGCAAATGAAAAACTGTTTTTT. This encodes CASSRGTANEKLFF. The chain couples TRBV7-9 to TRBJ1-4; 7 bases match TRBD1. Germline V gene data show CDR1 as SEHNR and CDR2 as FQNEAQ (reference sequence). This CDR3 comprises 14 residues. V lost 5 bases and J lost 5; bases outside the gene matches: 5.